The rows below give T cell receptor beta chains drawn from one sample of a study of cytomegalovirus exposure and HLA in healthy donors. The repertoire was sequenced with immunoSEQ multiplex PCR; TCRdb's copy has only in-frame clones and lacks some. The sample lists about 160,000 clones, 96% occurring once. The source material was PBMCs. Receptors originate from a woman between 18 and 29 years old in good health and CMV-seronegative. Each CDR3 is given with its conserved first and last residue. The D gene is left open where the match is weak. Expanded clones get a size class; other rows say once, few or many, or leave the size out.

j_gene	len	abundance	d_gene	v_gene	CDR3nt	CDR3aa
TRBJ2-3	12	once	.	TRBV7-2	TGTGCCAGCAGCTTACTAGCGGATACGCAGTATTTT	CASSLLADTQYF
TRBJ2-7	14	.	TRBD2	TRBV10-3	TGTGCCATCAGGATAGCGGGGGGGCCGCGGGAGCAGTACTTC	CAIRIAGGPREQYF
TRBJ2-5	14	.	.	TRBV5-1	TGCGCCAGCAGCGCGGGACAGCTCCAAGAGACCCAGTACTTC	CASSAGQLQETQYF
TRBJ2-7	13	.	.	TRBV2	TGTGCCACTTCGACTGTCGCCCCCTACGAGCAGTACTTC	CATSTVAPYEQYF
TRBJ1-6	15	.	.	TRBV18	TGTGCCAGCTCACCACCATTAAATCCCTTATCACCCCTCCACTTT	CASSPPLNPLSPLHF
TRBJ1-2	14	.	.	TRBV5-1	TGCGCCAGCAGCCAAGACAGTGCATTGGGTGGCTACACCTTC	CASSQDSALGGYTF
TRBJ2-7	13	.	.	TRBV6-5	TGTGCCAGCAGTCATGGGGCTTCCTACGAGCAGTACTTC	CASSHGASYEQYF
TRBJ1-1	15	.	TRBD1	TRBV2	TGTGCCAGCAGAGGGGCCGGACAGGGAGGGACTGAAGCTTTCTTT	CASRGAGQGGTEAFF
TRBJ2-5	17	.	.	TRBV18	TGTGCCAGCTCACCCACTATACCGGGATCTACACAAGAGACCCAGTACTTC	CASSPTIPGSTQETQYF
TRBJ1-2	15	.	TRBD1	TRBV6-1	TGTGCCAGCAGTGAAGCCTCCACAGGGGGCGGTGGCTACACCTTC	CASSEASTGGGGYTF
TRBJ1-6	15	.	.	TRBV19	TGTGCCAGTAGTCTCGGTGGTGATATGAATTCACCCCTCCACTTT	CASSLGGDMNSPLHF
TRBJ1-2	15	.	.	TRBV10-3	TGTGCCATCAGTGAGACTGGGGGCCTGATCTATGGCTACACCTTC	CAISETGGLIYGYTF
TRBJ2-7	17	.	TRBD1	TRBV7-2	TGTGCCAGCAGCCCCCGGGACAGGGACTACGTCTCCTACGAGCAGTACTTC	CASSPRDRDYVSYEQYF
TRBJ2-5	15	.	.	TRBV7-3	TGTGCCAGCAGCTTAACATCAGGGGAGGGAGAGACCCAGTACTTC	CASSLTSGEGETQYF
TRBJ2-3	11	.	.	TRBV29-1	TGCAGCGCTAGGACTGTAAATACGCAGTATTTT	CSARTVNTQYF
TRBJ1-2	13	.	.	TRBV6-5	TGTGCCAGCAGTTACGACACAGGAACCGGCTACACCTTC	CASSYDTGTGYTF
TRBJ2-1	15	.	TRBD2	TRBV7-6	TGTGCCAGCAGCCCCGGGACTAGCGGGTTGAATGAGCAGTTCTTC	CASSPGTSGLNEQFF
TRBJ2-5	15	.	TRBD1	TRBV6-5	TGTGCCAGCAGTCCGGGACAGGGGGCAAAAGAGACCCAGTACTTC	CASSPGQGAKETQYF